This is a list of T cell receptor beta chains from one sample in a study of blood T cell repertoires in COVID-19. Method: immunoSEQ multiplex PCR; TCRdb's copy keeps in-frame clones and lacks some. The sample lists roughly 72,000 clones, roughly 82% occurring once. Input material: peripheral blood. The receptors come from a woman of 80 years or more with acute or convalescent COVID-19. Each CDR3 is given with its conserved first and last residue. The order of the fields is V gene, J gene, clone size, D gene, CDR3 DNA, CDR3 protein. D genes are given only for firm matches. Not all rows give a size; the values are once, few, many and, for expanded clones, a class.

V gene: TRBV7-3
J gene: TRBJ2-1
clone size: -
D gene: -
CDR3 DNA: TGTGCCAGCGCCCCCAGGGCCAGTCCCAATGAGCAGTTCTTC
CDR3 protein: CASAPRASPNEQFF

V gene: TRBV5-1
J gene: TRBJ2-2
clone size: -
D gene: TRBD2
CDR3 DNA: TGCGCGAAGCGGGGAACGAACACCGGGGAGCTGTTTTTT
CDR3 protein: CAKRGTNTGELFF

V gene: TRBV28
J gene: TRBJ2-7
clone size: -
D gene: TRBD2
CDR3 DNA: TGTGCCAGCAGTTTTCTACTAGCGGACGCTAGGGAGCAGTACTTC
CDR3 protein: CASSFLLADAREQYF

V gene: TRBV13
J gene: TRBJ2-7
clone size: -
D gene: -
CDR3 DNA: TGTGCCAGCAGCCAGGGGAGCTCCTACGAGCAGTACTTC
CDR3 protein: CASSQGSSYEQYF

V gene: TRBV3-1/TRBV3-2
J gene: TRBJ2-7
clone size: -
D gene: -
CDR3 DNA: TGTGCCAGCAGCCAAGAAAGCCTCGAGCAGTACTTC
CDR3 protein: CASSQESLEQYF

V gene: TRBV23-1
J gene: TRBJ2-5
clone size: -
D gene: -
CDR3 DNA: TGCGCCAGCAGTTTTTTGTGTCAGGGAAGAAAAAGCTCTCAAGAGACCCAGTACTTC
CDR3 protein: CASSFLCQGRKSSQETQYF

V gene: TRBV5-1
J gene: TRBJ1-2
clone size: -
D gene: -
CDR3 DNA: TGCGCCAGCAGCTTGGCGGGGGATCCCTATGGCTACACCTTC
CDR3 protein: CASSLAGDPYGYTF

V gene: TRBV21-1
J gene: TRBJ1-1
clone size: few
D gene: -
CDR3 DNA: TGTGCCAGCAGCAGCGGGGAGGGTGGCACTGAAGCTTTCTTT
CDR3 protein: CASSSGEGGTEAFF

V gene: TRBV7-6
J gene: TRBJ2-5
clone size: -
D gene: -
CDR3 DNA: TGTGCCAGCAGCCCCCAGGTCAGCGGGCAGACCCAGTACTTC
CDR3 protein: CASSPQVSGQTQYF

V gene: TRBV5-4
J gene: TRBJ2-2
clone size: -
D gene: -
CDR3 DNA: TGTGCCAGCAGCCAGGAATCAAACACCGGGGAGCTGTTTTTT
CDR3 protein: CASSQESNTGELFF

V gene: TRBV3-1/TRBV3-2
J gene: TRBJ2-1
clone size: -
D gene: -
CDR3 DNA: TGTGCCAGCACCGTCAAGGGGCCAAACAATGAGCAGTTCTTC
CDR3 protein: CASTVKGPNNEQFF

V gene: TRBV14
J gene: TRBJ1-1
clone size: -
D gene: -
CDR3 DNA: TGTGCCAGCAGTCAGCTAACCACGAGACAGACTGAAGCTTTCTTT
CDR3 protein: CASSQLTTRQTEAFF

V gene: TRBV5-1
J gene: TRBJ2-1
clone size: -
D gene: TRBD2
CDR3 DNA: TGCGCCAGCAGCTTGCTAGCTAGCGGGAACAATGAGCAGTTCTTC
CDR3 protein: CASSLLASGNNEQFF

V gene: TRBV3-1/TRBV3-2
J gene: TRBJ2-3
clone size: -
D gene: -
CDR3 DNA: TGTGCCAGCAGACATTTAGCGGTGTCTAGCACAGATACGCAGTATTTT
CDR3 protein: CASRHLAVSSTDTQYF